The 22 T cell receptor beta chains in this list originate from one sample, sequenced in a study of human T cells and chemical hapten exposure. One entry per CDR3 protein, called by TCRdb with MiXCR from the RACE reads. Of under 90,000 distinct CDR3 sequences in the sample, over 8.5% were seen once. Regarding time point: healthy volunteer bleed at 6 weeks. Unfractionated whole blood yielded total RNA. Sequencing was done on a sample of whole blood. The origin of the receptors is a male donor in good health. Some clones in this sample may be carry-over from other donors' samples.

V is TRBV2 and J is TRBJ1-2, with D possibly matching TRBD1 (6 bases). CDR1 SNHLY and CDR2 FYNNEI come from the germline V gene. This CDR3 spans 15 amino acids. V shed 7 bases and J shed 6 bases, with 21 bases lying between them. In DNA form, the CDR3 reads TGTGCCAGCAACCCAGACAGGATCGGCGTTGATGGCTACACCTTC. Protein sequence: CASNPDRIGVDGYTF.

The V and J genes are TRBV20-1 and TRBJ1-2; D call uncertain. CDR1 and CDR2 from the germline V gene are DFQATT and SNEGSKA (reference sequence). Trimming removed 1 base at V and 4 bases at J, with 19 bases between. This CDR3 spans 16 amino acids. For the CDR3, the DNA is TGCAGTGCTAGAGTTCCTGTCCAGGAGGACCCCTATGGCTACACCTTC. It is translated as CSARVPVQEDPYGYTF.

This clonotype has a count of ten or more. V usage is TRBV7-2 and J usage is TRBJ1-6, with 7 bases fitting TRBD1. The ends lost 3 bases at V and 8 bases at J; junction bases unmatched: 7. Germline lookup yields CDR1 SGHTA and CDR2 FQGNSA. The CDR3 extends over 15 amino acids. CDR3 DNA: TGTGCCAGCAGCTTGGATGGACAGGCCTATTCACCCCTCCACTTT. Translation gives CASSLDGQAYSPLHF. Drawing the rest from reference TRBV7-2 and TRBJ1-6, the complete variable domain is GAGVSQSPSNKVTEKGKDVELRCDPISGHTALYWYRQSLGQGLEFLIYFQGNSAPDKSGLPSDRFSAERTGGSVSTLTIQRTQQEDSAVYLCASSLDGQAYSPLHFGNGTRLTVT.

The chain combines TRBV6-5 with TRBJ1-1; no clear D. There are 13 residues in the CDR3. The germline CDR1 and CDR2 sequences are MNHEY and SVGAGI. The V and J ends lost 1 base and 8 bases respectively, with 11 bases between them. CDR3 coding DNA: TGTGCCAGCAGTTACTTCGTGACGACAGAAGCTTTCTTT. Protein: CASSYFVTTEAFF.

This clonotype was seen at least ten times. The chain combines TRBV12-3 or TRBV12-4 with TRBJ2-6, with a tentative D call TRBD1 (5 bases). CDR3 size: 14 residues. V lost 5 bases, J lost 4 bases, and 9 bases lay in between. The CDR3 coding sequence is TGTGCCAGCAGTCCAGGGTCCGGGGCCAACGTCCTGACTTTC. This translates into CASSPGSGANVLTF.

This clonotype occurred a few times. The V gene is TRBV10-3, the J gene TRBJ2-7, with 11 bases aligning to TRBD2. In germline, CDR1 is ENHRY, CDR2 SYGVKD. This CDR3 contains 16 residues. V was pared by 3 bases and J by 2 bases, with 6 bases of the junction left unmatched. The CDR3 spells CAISDPTSGMPYEQYF. CDR3 in DNA: TGTGCCATCAGTGACCCGACTAGCGGGATGCCCTACGAGCAGTACTTC.

Many counts were recorded for this clonotype. The chain joins TRBV6-2 or TRBV6-3 to TRBJ2-5; D is unclear. The CDR3 sequence is 11 residues long. Per germline, CDR1 MNHEY and CDR2 SVGEGT. Trimming removed 8 bases at V and 2 bases at J, with 6 bases between. In DNA, the CDR3 is TGTGCCAGCGGGATACAAGAGACCCAGTACTTC. Amino acids: CASGIQETQYF.

This clonotype was recorded many times. The chain is built from TRBV7-2 and TRBJ2-1; 11 bases are a match to TRBD2. The CDR3 loop spans 21 amino acids. The V gene end was trimmed by 3 bases and the J gene end by 1 base; junction bases not matched to a gene: 17. The germline V gene encodes CDR1 SGHTA and CDR2 FQGNSA. The chain's CDR3 is CASSFLRRASGGRESYNEQFF. The CDR3 nucleotides read TGTGCCAGCAGCTTCCTCCGGCGGGCTAGCGGGGGGAGGGAATCCTACAATGAGCAGTTCTTC.

This clonotype has more than one count but fewer than ten. J is TRBJ2-7 and V is TRBV4-1; the D call may be TRBD1 or TRBD2 (5 bases each). Trimming left V 0 bases short and J 0 bases short, with 15 bases between. The CDR3 runs 17 residues. Germline V gene sequence: CDR1 MGHRA, CDR2 YSYEKL. Here the CDR3 DNA reads TGCGCCAGCAGCCAAGAGATGAGGGACGGATTCTCCTACGAGCAGTACTTC. Encoded protein: CASSQEMRDGFSYEQYF.

This clonotype was seen a few times. The chain couples TRBV4-3 to TRBJ2-2; no clear D. The CDR3 runs 16 residues. V lost 1 base, J lost 0 bases, and 9 bases lay in between. The germline CDR1 and CDR2 sequences are LGHNA and YSLEER. CDR3 amino acids: CASSQGQQTNTGELFF. The CDR3 DNA reads as TGCGCCAGCAGCCAAGGGCAACAGACGAACACCGGGGAGCTGTTTTTT.

V and J are TRBV4-3 and TRBJ2-3, with a possible D match to TRBD1 (6 bases). V was clipped by 1 base and J by 2 bases, with 19 bases between them. This CDR3 is built from 18 residues. The germline V gene encodes CDR1 LGHNA and CDR2 YSLEER. The CDR3: CASSQGLSTGPITDTQYF. CDR3 DNA: TGCGCCAGCAGCCAAGGCTTGTCGACAGGACCCATCACAGATACGCAGTATTTT.

V gene TRBV7-2 combines with J gene TRBJ1-6; maybe TRBD1 (5 bases). The CDR3 runs 15 residues. V was pared by 5 bases and J by 6 bases, with 14 bases between. Per the germline V gene, CDR1 is SGHTA and CDR2 is FQGNSA. This CDR3 reads CASSAREGGNSPLHF. The CDR3 DNA reads TGTGCCAGCAGCGCCAGGGAGGGTGGTAATTCACCCCTCCACTTT. Combining the CDR3 with reference TRBV7-2 and TRBJ1-6 gives the whole variable domain GAGVSQSPSNKVTEKGKDVELRCDPISGHTALYWYRQSLGQGLEFLIYFQGNSAPDKSGLPSDRFSAERTGGSVSTLTIQRTQQEDSAVYLCASSAREGGNSPLHFGNGTRLTVT.

This clonotype was recorded many times. This sequence joins TRBV27 and TRBJ2-7; D is unclear. V was clipped by 2 bases and J by 0 bases, with 5 bases between them. CDR3 length equals 13 residues. Germline loops: CDR1 MNHEY, CDR2 SMNVEV (reference sequence). CDR3 sequence reads: CASSLLDSYEQYF. The DNA for the CDR3 is TGTGCCAGCAGTTTACTGGACTCCTACGAGCAGTACTTC.

The gene calls are TRBV6-5 and TRBJ2-7, with D possibly being TRBD2 (6 bases). Per the germline V gene, CDR1 is MNHEY and CDR2 is SVGAGI. This CDR3 has 16 residues. The ends were cut back, 7 bases at V and 1 base at J, with 20 bases in the middle. CDR3 sequence reads: CASKRDSSRLSYEQYF. The CDR3 nucleotides read TGTGCCAGCAAGAGGGACTCCTCCCGTCTTTCCTACGAGCAGTACTTC.

V and J are TRBV6-2 or TRBV6-3 and TRBJ1-5; tentatively, D is TRBD1 (5 bases). Trimming shortened V by 4 bases and J by 0 bases, and 19 bases separated the two germline ends. CDR3 length equals 18 residues. Germline assignment: CDR1 MNHEY and CDR2 SVGEGT. This CDR3 is CASSWKQGAEYSNQPQHF. For the CDR3, the DNA is TGTGCCAGCAGTTGGAAGCAGGGCGCCGAGTATAGCAATCAGCCCCAGCATTTT.

This clonotype turned up a few times. The genes are TRBV29-1 and TRBJ2-3; the match to TRBD1 covers 9 bases. Germline CDR1 SQVTM, CDR2 ANQGSEA. Trimming removed 0 bases from V and 0 bases from J; junction bases left unmatched: 13. This CDR3 region has 19 residues. CDR3 amino acids: CSVEELGDRVHSSTDTQYF. The CDR3 DNA sequence: TGCAGCGTTGAAGAGTTGGGGGACAGGGTCCACTCTAGCACAGATACGCAGTATTTT.

The V gene is TRBV6-2 or TRBV6-3, the J gene TRBJ1-5; D call uncertain. The V end was cut by 6 bases, the J end by 4 bases, with 7 bases between. CDR3 length: 12 residues. Germline V gives CDR1 MNHEY, CDR2 SVGEGT. CDR3 sequence: CASSLPNQPQHF. The CDR3, as DNA: TGTGCCAGCAGCCTCCCAAATCAGCCCCAGCATTTT.

V and J are TRBV19 and TRBJ2-7, with 7 positions matching TRBD1. The V gene end was trimmed by 3 bases and the J gene end by 0 bases; junction bases not matched to a gene: 5. Germline lookup yields CDR1 LNHDA and CDR2 SQIVND (reference sequence). The CDR3 extends over 15 amino acids. The CDR3: CASSIADRTSYEQYF. For the CDR3, the DNA is TGTGCCAGTAGTATCGCGGACAGGACCTCCTACGAGCAGTACTTC.

The chain couples TRBV12-3 or TRBV12-4 to TRBJ2-7; D uncertain. CDR3 length: 14 amino acids. Deletions cut 3 bases from V and 5 bases from J, with 14 bases between. The CDR3 here is CASSFASSFHEQYF. CDR3 nucleotide sequence: TGTGCCAGCAGTTTCGCGAGTTCTTTCCACGAGCAGTACTTC.

The chain couples TRBV5-1 to TRBJ1-2, with D hard to call. V shed 4 bases and J shed 6 bases, with 13 bases lying between them. CDR1 and CDR2 from the germline V gene are SGHRS and YFSETQ. This CDR3 region has 13 residues. CDR3: CASSPGSRNGYTF. As DNA, the CDR3 is TGCGCCAGCAGCCCCGGTTCGAGAAATGGCTACACCTTC.

This clonotype was picked up a small number of times. The chain is built from TRBV12-3 or TRBV12-4 and TRBJ1-1; D is ambiguous. With 7 bases removed from V and 1 base from J, the gap between germline ends came to 13 bases. This CDR3 contains 14 residues. CDR3 loop: CASTTSPGNTEAFF. The CDR3 region has the DNA TGTGCCAGCACTACCAGTCCGGGGAACACTGAAGCTTTCTTT.

This rearrangement joins TRBV6-5 to TRBJ2-5; 8 bases map to TRBD1. Losses at the gene ends were 5 bases for V and 4 bases for J; bases not matched to a gene: 6. The length of the CDR3 is 14 residues. Germline V gene sequence: CDR1 MNHEY, CDR2 SVGAGI. The CDR3 region is CASSRGDRLETQYF. The DNA for the CDR3 is TGTGCCAGCAGTAGAGGGGACAGGTTAGAGACCCAGTACTTC.